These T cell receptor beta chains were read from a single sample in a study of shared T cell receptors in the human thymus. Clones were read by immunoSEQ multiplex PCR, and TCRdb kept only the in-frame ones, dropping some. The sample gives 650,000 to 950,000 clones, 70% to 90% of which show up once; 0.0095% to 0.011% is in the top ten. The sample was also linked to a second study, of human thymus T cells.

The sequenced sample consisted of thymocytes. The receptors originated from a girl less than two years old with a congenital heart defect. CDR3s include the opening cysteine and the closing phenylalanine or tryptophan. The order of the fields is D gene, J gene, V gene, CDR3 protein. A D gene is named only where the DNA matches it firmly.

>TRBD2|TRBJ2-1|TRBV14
CASSRTGLAGATKNLNEQFF
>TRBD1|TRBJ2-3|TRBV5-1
CASSRRTGGTDTQYF
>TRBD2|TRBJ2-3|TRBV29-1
CSVDRRGTSGGRYTDTQYF
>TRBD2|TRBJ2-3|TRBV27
CAVLAGGITDTQYF
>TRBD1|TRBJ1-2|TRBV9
CASRGQGAQSYTF
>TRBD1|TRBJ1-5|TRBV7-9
CASSLASNRGQGPGQPQHF
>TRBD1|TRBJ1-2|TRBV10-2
CASGDSPGLYGYTF
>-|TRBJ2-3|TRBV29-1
CSVVWQGPRIDTQYF
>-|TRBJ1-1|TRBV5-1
CASSLSRREGSIAEAFF
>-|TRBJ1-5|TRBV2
CASSESVSGGALNQPQHF
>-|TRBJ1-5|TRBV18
CASSPGHQPQHF
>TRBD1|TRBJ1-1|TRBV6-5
CASITPGQEAFF
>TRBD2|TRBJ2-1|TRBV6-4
CASSALAGETSSYNEQFF
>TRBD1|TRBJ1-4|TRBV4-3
CASSQVPGQAVNEKLFF
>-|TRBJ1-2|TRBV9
CASSVGTAYGYTF
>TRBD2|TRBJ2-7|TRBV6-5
CASRPSSGGINEQYF
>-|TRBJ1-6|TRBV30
CAWNDEEHSPLHF
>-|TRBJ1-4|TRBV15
CATSRRTPGPSISPATNEKLFF
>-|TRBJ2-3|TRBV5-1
CASSFRKPKVADTQYF
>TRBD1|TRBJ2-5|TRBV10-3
CATWTGVLETQYF
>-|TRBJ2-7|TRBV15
CATSRHRQLPYEQYF
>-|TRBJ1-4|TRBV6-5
CASSFRGKLFF
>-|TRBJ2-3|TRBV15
CATSGKTSTDTQYF
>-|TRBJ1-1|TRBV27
CASRSDRPEAFF
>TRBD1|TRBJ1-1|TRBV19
CASSLRGPRGTEAFF
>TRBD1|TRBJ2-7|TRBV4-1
CASSQDYRGYEQYF
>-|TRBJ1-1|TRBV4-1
CASSQDGSLIEGNTEAFF
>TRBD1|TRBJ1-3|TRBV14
CASSQGHRGPPTGNTIYF
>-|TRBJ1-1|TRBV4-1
CASSQDARGSAEAFF
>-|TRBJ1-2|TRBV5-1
CASGPARGGENYGYTF
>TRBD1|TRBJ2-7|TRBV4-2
CASSQERQGPYEQYF
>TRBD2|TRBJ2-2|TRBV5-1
CASSSNGEGLGNTGELFF
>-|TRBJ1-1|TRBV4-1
CASSHGTEAFF
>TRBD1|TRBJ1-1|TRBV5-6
CASSLGDRPNTEAFF
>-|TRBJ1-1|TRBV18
CASSQNLRSSGTEAFF
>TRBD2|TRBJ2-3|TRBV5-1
CASSFRSGGADTQYF
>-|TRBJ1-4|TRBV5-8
CASSPTVNEKLFF
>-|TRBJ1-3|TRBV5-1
CASSLEVASGNTIYF
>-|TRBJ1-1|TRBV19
CASRGSVLTEAFF
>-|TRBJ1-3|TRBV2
CASSLDPLGAGNTIYF
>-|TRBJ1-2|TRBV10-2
CASSEFLGRPYGYTF
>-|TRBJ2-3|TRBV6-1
CASSEGQLPTRDTQYF